Listed here is a single T cell receptor (beta chain). The sample is drawn from a study of blood T cell repertoires in COVID-19. Assay: immunoSEQ multiplex PCR; the TCRdb copy retains only in-frame clones and omits some. The profile shows just over 15,000 clones, 86% of them singletons. The CDR3 length is 15 residues. V lost 5 bases and J lost 0; bases outside the gene matches: 2. Germline loops: CDR1 SEHNR, CDR2 FQNEAQ (reference sequence). This chain joins TRBV7-9 and TRBJ2-2; 8 bases map to TRBD1. Material: peripheral blood. The source is a man between 60 and 75 years old with acute or convalescent COVID-19. The CDR3 DNA follows: TGTGCCAGCAGCCTACAGGGGGCGAACACCGGGGAGCTGTTTTTT. Its protein is CASSLQGANTGELFF.